The T cell receptor beta chain under discussion was sequenced for a study of blood T cell repertoires in COVID-19. Whole-study context: The United States, Italy and Spain provided the acute and convalescent COVID-19 samples. In each case, the material was cDNA or gDNA derived from T cells, B-cell-depleted T cells, or PBMCs.

This clone has just a few counts. Participant-given clinical history determined each cohort assignment. Exposed participants encountered a COVID-19 case during the 2 weeks preceding study entry. The CDR3 extends over 14 amino acids. V shed 0 bases and J shed 4 bases, with 10 bases lying between them. Germline V gene data show CDR1 as GTSNPN and CDR2 as SVGIG (reference sequence). Measured with immunoSEQ multiplex PCR; TCRdb has only the in-frame clones, and not every one. Here the sample spans fewer than 300,000 clones, roughly four fifths being singletons. Material for sequencing was PBMCs or T cells enriched from blood (not recorded which). The clonotype comes from a man between 40 and 49 years old who had been exposed to COVID-19. The chain uses TRBV30 and TRBJ1-3; D possibly corresponds to TRBD1 (6 bases). CDR3 nucleotide sequence: TGTGCCTGGAGTGTAGGGGGAACGGGAAACACCATATATTTT. It is translated as CAWSVGGTGNTIYF.